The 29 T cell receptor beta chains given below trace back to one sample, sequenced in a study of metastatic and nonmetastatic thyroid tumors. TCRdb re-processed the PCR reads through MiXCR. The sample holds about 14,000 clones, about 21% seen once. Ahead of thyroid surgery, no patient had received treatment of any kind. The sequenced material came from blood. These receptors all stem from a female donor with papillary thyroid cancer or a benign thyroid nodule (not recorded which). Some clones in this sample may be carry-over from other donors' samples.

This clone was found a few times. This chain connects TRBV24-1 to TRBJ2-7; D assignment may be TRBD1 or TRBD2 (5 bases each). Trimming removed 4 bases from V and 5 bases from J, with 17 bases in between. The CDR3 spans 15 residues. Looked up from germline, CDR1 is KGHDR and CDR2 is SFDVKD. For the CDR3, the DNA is TGTGCCACCAGTGACACTTCGGGACGTAGCCACGAGCAGTACTTC. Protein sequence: CATSDTSGRSHEQYF.

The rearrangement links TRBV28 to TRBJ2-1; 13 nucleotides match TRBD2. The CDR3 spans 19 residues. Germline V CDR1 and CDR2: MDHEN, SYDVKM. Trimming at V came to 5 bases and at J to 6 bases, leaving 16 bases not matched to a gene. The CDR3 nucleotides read TGTGCCAGCAGTGAAGAGGGGGGACTAGCGGGACGGTGGGGCAATGAGCAGTTCTTC. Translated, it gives CASSEEGGLAGRWGNEQFF.

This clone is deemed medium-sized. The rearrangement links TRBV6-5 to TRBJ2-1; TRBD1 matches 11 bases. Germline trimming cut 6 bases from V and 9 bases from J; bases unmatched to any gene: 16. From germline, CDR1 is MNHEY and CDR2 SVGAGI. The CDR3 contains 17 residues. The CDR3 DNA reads TGTGCCAGCAGACACCGATCCGGGACAGGGGGAGAAGGTGAGCAGTTCTTC. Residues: CASRHRSGTGGEGEQFF.

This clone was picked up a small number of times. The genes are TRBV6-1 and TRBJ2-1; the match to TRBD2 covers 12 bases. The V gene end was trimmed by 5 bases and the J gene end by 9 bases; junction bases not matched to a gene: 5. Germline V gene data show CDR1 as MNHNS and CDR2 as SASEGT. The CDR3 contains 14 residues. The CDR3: CASSMLAGGSEQFF. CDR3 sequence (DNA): TGTGCCAGCAGTATGCTAGCGGGAGGGAGTGAGCAGTTCTTC.

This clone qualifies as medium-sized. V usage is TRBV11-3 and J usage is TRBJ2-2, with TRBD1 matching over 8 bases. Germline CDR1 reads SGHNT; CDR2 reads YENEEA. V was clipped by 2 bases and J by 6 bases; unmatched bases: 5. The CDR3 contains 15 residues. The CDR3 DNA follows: TGTGCCAGCAGCTTATCGACAGGGGCGGCCGGGGAGCTGTTTTTT. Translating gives CASSLSTGAAGELFF. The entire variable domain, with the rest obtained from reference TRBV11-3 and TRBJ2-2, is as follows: EAGVVQSPRYKIIEKKQPVAFWCNPISGHNTLYWYLQNLGQGPELLIRYENEEAVDDSQLPKDRFSAERLKGVDSTLKIQPAELGDSAVYLCASSLSTGAAGELFFGEGSRLTVL.

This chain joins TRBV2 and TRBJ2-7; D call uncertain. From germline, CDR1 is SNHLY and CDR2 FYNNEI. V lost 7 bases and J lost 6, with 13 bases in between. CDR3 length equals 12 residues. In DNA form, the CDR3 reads TGTGCCAGCAACGAGGTTGTGGTCGAGCAGTACGTC. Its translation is CASNEVVVEQYV.

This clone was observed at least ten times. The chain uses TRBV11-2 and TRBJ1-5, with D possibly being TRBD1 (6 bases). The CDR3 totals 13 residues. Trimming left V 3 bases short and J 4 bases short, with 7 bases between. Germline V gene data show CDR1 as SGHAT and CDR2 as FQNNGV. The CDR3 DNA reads TGTGCCAGCAGCTTGGGGGCTAATCAGCCCCAGCATTTT. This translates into CASSLGANQPQHF. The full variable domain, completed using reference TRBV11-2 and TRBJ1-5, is EAGVAQSPRYKIIEKRQSVAFWCNPISGHATLYWYQQILGQGPKLLIQFQNNGVVDDSQLPKDRFSAERLKGVDSTLKIQPAKLEDSAVYLCASSLGANQPQHFGDGTRLSIL.

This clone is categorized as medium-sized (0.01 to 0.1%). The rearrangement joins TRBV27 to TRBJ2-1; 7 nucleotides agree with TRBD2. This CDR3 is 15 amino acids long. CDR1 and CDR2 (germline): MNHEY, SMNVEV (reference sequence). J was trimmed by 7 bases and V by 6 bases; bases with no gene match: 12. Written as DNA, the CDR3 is TGTGCCAGCAGCTCCCCGTCGGCGGGAGTGAATGAGCAGTTCTTC. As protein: CASSSPSAGVNEQFF.

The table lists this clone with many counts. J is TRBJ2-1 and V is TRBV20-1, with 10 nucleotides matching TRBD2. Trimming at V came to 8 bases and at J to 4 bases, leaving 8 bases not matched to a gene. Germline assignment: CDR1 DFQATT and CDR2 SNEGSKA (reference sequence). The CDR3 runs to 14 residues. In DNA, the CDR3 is TGCAGTTCTACTCCTAGCGGGAGATACAATGAGCAGTTCTTC. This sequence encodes CSSTPSGRYNEQFF.

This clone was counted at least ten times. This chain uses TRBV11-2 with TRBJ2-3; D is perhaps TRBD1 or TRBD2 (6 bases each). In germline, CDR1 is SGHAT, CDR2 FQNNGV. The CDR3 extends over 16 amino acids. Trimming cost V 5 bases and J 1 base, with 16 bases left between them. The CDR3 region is CASSLGGGRGTDTQYF. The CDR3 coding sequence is TGTGCCAGCAGCCTCGGGGGCGGTCGGGGCACAGATACGCAGTATTTT.

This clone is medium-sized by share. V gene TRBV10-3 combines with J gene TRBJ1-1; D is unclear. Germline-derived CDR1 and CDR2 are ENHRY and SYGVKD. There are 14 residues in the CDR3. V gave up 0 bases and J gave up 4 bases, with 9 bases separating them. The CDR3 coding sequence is TGTGCCATCAGTGAGTCGCGGAGGGTCACTGAAGCTTTCTTT. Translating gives CAISESRRVTEAFF.

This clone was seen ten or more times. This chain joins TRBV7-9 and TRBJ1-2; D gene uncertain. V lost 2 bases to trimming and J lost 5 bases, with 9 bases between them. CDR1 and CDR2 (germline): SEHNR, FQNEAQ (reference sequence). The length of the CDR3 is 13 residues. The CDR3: CASSLNQAYGYTF. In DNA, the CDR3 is TGTGCCAGCAGCTTAAACCAGGCTTATGGCTACACCTTC.

DNA of the CDR3: TGTGCCAGCAGCTCGCGCTCCGGGCCAAAAGGAGAGCTGTTTTTT. This sequence encodes CASSSRSGPKGELFF. The chain joins TRBV11-3 to TRBJ2-2; unclear D gene. Trimming took off 4 bases at V and 11 bases at J, with 20 bases between the two ends. Looked up from germline, CDR1 is SGHNT and CDR2 is YENEEA. The CDR3 covers 15 residues.

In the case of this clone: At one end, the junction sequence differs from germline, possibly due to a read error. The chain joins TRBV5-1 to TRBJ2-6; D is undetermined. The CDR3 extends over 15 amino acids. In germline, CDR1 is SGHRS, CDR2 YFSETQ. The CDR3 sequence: CSSSDPAVGANVLTF. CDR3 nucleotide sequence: TGCTCCAGCAGCGATCCCGCAGTAGGTGCCAACGTCCTGACTTTC.

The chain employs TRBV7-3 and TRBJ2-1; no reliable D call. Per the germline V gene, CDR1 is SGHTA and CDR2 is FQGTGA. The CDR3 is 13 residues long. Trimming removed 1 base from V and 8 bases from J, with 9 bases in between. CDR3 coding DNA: TGTGCCAGCAGCTTAAACTCTTTTGATGAGCAGTTCTTC. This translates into CASSLNSFDEQFF.

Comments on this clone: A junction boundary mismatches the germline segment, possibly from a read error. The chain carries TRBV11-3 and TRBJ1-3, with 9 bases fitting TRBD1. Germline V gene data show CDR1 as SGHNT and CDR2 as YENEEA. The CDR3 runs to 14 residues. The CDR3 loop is CASSFWTGDFTIYF. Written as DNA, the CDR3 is TGTGCCAGTAGCTTTTGGACAGGGGATTTCACCATATATTTT.

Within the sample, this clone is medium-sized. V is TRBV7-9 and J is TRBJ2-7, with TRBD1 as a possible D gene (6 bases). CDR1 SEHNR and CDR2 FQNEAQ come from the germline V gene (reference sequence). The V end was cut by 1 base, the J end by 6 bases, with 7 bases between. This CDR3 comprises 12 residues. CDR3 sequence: CASSLEGGEQYF. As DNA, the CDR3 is TGTGCCAGCAGCTTAGAAGGGGGCGAGCAGTACTTC.

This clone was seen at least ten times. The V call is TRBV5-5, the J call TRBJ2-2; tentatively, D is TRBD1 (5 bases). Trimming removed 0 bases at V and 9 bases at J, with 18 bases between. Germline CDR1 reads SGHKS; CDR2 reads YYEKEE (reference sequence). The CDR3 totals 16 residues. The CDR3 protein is CASSLAAGNHRRELFF. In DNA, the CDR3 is TGTGCCAGCAGCTTGGCGGCAGGGAACCACAGAAGGGAGCTGTTTTTT.

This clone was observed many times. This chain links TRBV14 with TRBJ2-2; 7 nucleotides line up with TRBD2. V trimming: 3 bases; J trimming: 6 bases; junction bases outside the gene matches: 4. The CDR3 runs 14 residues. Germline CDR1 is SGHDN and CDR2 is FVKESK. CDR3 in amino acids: CASSQREFPGELFF. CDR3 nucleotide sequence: TGTGCCAGCAGCCAGCGGGAGTTCCCCGGGGAGCTGTTTTTT.

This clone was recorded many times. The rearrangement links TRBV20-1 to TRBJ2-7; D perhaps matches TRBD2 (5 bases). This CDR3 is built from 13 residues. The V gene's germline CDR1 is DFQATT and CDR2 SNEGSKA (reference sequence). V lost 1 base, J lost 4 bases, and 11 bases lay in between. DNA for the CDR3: TGCAGTGCTAGAGTAGCAAGGAGGTACGAGCAGTACTTC. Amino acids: CSARVARRYEQYF.

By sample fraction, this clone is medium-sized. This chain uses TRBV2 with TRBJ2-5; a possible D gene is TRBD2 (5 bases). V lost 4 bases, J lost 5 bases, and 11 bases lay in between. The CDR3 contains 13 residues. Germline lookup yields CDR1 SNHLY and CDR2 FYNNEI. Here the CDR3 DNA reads TGTGCCAGCAGTGCGGTAGGCGGGGAGACCCAGTACTTC. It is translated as CASSAVGGETQYF.

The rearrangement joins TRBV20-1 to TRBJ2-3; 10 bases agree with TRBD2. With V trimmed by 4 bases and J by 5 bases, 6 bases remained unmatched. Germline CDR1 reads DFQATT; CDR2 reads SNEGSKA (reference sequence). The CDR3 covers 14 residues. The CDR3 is CSATPASGRDTQYF. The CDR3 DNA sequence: TGCAGTGCTACGCCGGCTAGCGGGAGAGATACGCAGTATTTT.

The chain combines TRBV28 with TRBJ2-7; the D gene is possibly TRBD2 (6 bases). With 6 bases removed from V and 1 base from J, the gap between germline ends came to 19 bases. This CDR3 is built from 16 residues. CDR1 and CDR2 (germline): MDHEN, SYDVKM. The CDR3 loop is CASRRSPRDLSYEQYF. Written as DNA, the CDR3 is TGTGCCAGCAGGCGTAGCCCCCGGGACTTATCCTACGAGCAGTACTTC.

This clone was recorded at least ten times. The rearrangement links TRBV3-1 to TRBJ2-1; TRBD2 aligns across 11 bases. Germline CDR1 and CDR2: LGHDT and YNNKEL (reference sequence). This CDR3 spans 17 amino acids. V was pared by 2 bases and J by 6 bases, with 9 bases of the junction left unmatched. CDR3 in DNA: TGTGCCAGCAGCCAAATTTCCGGGACTAGCGGCCTCAATGAGCAGTTCTTC. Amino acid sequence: CASSQISGTSGLNEQFF.

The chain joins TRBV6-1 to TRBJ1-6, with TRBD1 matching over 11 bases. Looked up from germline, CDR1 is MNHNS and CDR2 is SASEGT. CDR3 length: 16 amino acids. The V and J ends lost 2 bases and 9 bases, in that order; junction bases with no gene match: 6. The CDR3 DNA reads TGTGCCAGCAGTGAAACCGGACAGGGGGCGAGTTCACCCCTCCACTTT. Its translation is CASSETGQGASSPLHF.

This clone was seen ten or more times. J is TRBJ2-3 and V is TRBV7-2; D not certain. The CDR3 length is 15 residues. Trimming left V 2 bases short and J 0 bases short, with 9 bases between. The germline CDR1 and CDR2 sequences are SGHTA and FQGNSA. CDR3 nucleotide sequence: TGTGCCAGCAGCTTACGCGGTCAAAGCACAGATACGCAGTATTTT. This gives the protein CASSLRGQSTDTQYF.

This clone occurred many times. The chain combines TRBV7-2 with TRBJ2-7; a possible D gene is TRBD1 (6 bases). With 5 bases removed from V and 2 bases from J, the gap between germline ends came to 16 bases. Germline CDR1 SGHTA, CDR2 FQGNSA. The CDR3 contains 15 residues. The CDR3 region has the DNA TGTGCCAGCAGCCGAGAGACAGGCGATCCCTACGAGCAGTACTTC. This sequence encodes CASSRETGDPYEQYF.

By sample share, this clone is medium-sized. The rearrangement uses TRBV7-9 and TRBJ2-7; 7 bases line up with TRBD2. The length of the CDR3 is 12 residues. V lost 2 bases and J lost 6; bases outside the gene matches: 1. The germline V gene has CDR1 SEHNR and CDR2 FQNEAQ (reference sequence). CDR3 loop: CASSLPGGEQYF. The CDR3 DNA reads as TGTGCCAGCAGCTTACCGGGAGGCGAGCAGTACTTC.

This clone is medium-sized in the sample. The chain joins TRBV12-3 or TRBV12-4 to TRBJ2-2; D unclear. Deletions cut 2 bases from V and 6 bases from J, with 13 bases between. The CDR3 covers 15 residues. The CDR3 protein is CASSLIPASPGELFF. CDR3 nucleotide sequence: TGTGCCAGCAGTTTAATCCCGGCTAGTCCCGGGGAGCTGTTTTTT.